A single sample is the source of the 14 T cell receptor beta chains below, sequenced in a study of cytomegalovirus exposure and HLA in healthy donors. Produced via immunoSEQ multiplex PCR; TCRdb's table is partial and in-frame only. The table includes 120,000 to 150,000 clones, around 90% detected once. Sequencing used PBMCs. These receptors all stem from a man between 18 and 35 years old in good health and CMV-seropositive.

The chain is built from TRBV5-1 and TRBJ2-7; tentatively, D is TRBD1 (6 bases). Trimming cost V 3 bases and J 4 bases, with 11 bases left between them. The CDR3 spans 13 residues. Per the germline V gene, CDR1 is SGHRS and CDR2 is YFSETQ. The CDR3 here is CASSSDRIYEQYF. DNA of the CDR3: TGCGCCAGCAGCTCGGACAGAATATACGAGCAGTACTTC.

The chain has TRBV5-1 and TRBJ2-1; 9 bases match TRBD2. Per the germline V gene, CDR1 is SGHRS and CDR2 is YFSETQ. V lost 0 bases to trimming and J lost 1 base; unmatched junction nucleotides: 5. This CDR3 contains 17 residues. This chain's CDR3 is CASSLGVAGDSYNEQFF. CDR3 DNA: TGCGCCAGCAGCTTGGGGGTAGCGGGGGATTCCTACAATGAGCAGTTCTTC.

This clone was seen a handful of times. V usage is TRBV12-5 and J usage is TRBJ2-7; unclear D gene. Germline V gene data show CDR1 as LGHNT and CDR2 as FRNRAP. The CDR3 is 17 residues long. The ends were cut back, 3 bases at V and 4 bases at J, with 22 bases in the middle. CDR3 bases: TGTGCTAGTGGTTTTCCCCACCTAATAAAACCAATTTACGAGCAGTACTTC. Translated: CASGFPHLIKPIYEQYF.

V and J are TRBV30 and TRBJ1-3; D is undetermined. This CDR3 has 14 residues. Germline loops: CDR1 GTSNPN, CDR2 SVGIG (reference sequence). V lost 0 bases and J lost 0, with 6 bases in between. For the CDR3, the DNA is TGTGCCTGGAGTGTGCTAAACTCTGGAAACACCATATATTTT. Translating gives CAWSVLNSGNTIYF.

CDR3 sequence: CASSPGLSGANVLTF. The CDR3 DNA is TGTGCCAGCAGTCCAGGGCTCTCTGGGGCCAACGTCCTGACTTTC. V gene TRBV28 combines with J gene TRBJ2-6, with D possibly matching TRBD1 (5 bases). Trimming left V 5 bases short and J 0 bases short, with 8 bases between. Germline V lookup: CDR1 MDHEN, CDR2 SYDVKM. This CDR3 spans 15 amino acids.

The chain has TRBV9 and TRBJ2-1; 14 nucleotides agree with TRBD2. CDR1 is SGDLS, CDR2 YYNGEE, per germline. After removal of 3 bases from V and 2 bases from J, the junction contained 1 base not matched to a gene. The CDR3 loop spans 16 amino acids. CDR3 in DNA: TGTGCCAGCAGCGCGGGACTAGCGGGGGCCTACAATGAGCAGTTCTTC. Residues: CASSAGLAGAYNEQFF.

The chain carries TRBV5-1 and TRBJ2-5, with D hard to call. Trimming stripped 1 base from V and 0 bases from J, with 7 bases between. The CDR3 extends over 14 amino acids. Germline V CDR1 and CDR2: SGHRS, YFSETQ. The CDR3 DNA follows: TGCGCCAGCAGCTTGCGAACAGACCAAGAGACCCAGTACTTC. Translating it yields CASSLRTDQETQYF. The full variable domain, in which reference TRBV5-1 and TRBJ2-5 provide the parts outside the CDR3, is KAGVTQTPRYLIKTRGQQVTLSCSPISGHRSVSWYQQTPGQGLQFLFEYFSETQRNKGNFPGRFSGRQFSNSRSEMNVSTLELGDSALYLCASSLRTDQETQYFGPGTRLLVL.

This clone was detected once. The chain joins TRBV7-8 to TRBJ1-4; 8 nucleotides match TRBD1. Germline loops: CDR1 SGHVS, CDR2 FQNEAQ. The CDR3 runs 14 residues. V dropped 4 bases and J dropped 6; count of bases not matched to a gene: 4. The CDR3 is CASSSGGLDEKLFF. The CDR3 DNA is TGTGCCAGCAGCTCAGGGGGCCTGGATGAAAAACTGTTTTTT.

The chain links TRBV28 to TRBJ1-5, with D possibly matching TRBD1 (6 bases). Germline loops: CDR1 MDHEN, CDR2 SYDVKM. V was shortened by 6 bases and J by 4 bases, with 22 bases between the two germline ends. The CDR3 has 17 amino acids. CDR3 protein: CASRPASYRVGNQPQHF. The DNA for the CDR3 is TGTGCCAGCAGACCTGCATCCTACAGGGTCGGGAATCAGCCCCAGCATTTT.

V is TRBV6-5 and J is TRBJ2-7; 7 positions agree with TRBD1. Germline V lookup: CDR1 MNHEY, CDR2 SVGAGI. The junction had 7 bases not matched to a gene; V was cut back by 6 bases and J by 2 bases. This CDR3 is built from 14 residues. CDR3: CASSYRQGTYEQYF. CDR3 sequence (DNA): TGTGCCAGCAGCTACCGACAGGGAACCTACGAGCAGTACTTC.

The J gene is TRBJ2-3, the V gene TRBV6-1, with TRBD2 matching 8 bases. V lost 7 bases and J lost 3; bases outside the gene matches: 9. CDR1 and CDR2 from the germline V gene are MNHNS and SASEGT. The CDR3 runs to 15 residues. The CDR3 sequence is CASIRRASGTDTQYF. The CDR3, as DNA: TGTGCCAGCATCCGAAGGGCTAGCGGGACAGATACGCAGTATTTT.

This sequence joins TRBV5-6 and TRBJ1-1, with 8 bases that match TRBD1. The V and J ends lost 6 bases and 2 bases, in that order; junction bases with no gene match: 9. The CDR3 loop spans 15 amino acids. The V gene's germline CDR1 is SGHDT and CDR2 YYEEEE. Written as DNA, the CDR3 is TGTGCCAGCAACTGGACAGGGTTAGTAAACACTGAAGCTTTCTTT. As protein: CASNWTGLVNTEAFF.

The chain joins TRBV19 to TRBJ1-1, with D possibly matching TRBD1 (5 bases). This CDR3 is 14 amino acids long. Germline CDR1 LNHDA, CDR2 SQIVND (reference sequence). The ends were cut back, 7 bases at V and 0 bases at J, with 12 bases in the middle. The CDR3: CASKSGTMNTEAFF. The DNA for the CDR3 is TGTGCCAGTAAGAGCGGGACCATGAACACTGAAGCTTTCTTT.

The sample holds a few counts of this clone. The chain has TRBV13 and TRBJ2-7; D is possibly TRBD2 (6 bases). V was trimmed by 6 bases and J by 6 bases, leaving 12 bases between them. The germline gives CDR1 PRHDT, CDR2 FYEKMQ (reference sequence). This CDR3 region has 12 residues. CDR3 protein: CASSVGRSEQYF. In DNA form, the CDR3 reads TGTGCCAGCAGTGTAGGGAGGAGCGAGCAGTACTTC.